The 32 T cell receptor beta chains in this list originate from one sample, sequenced in a study of cytomegalovirus exposure and HLA in healthy donors. The PCR used 60 Vbeta and 13 Jbeta primers. Profiled with immunoSEQ multiplex PCR; TCRdb holds only in-frame clones, not every one. Among under 250,000 clones, more than 75% were seen once, and the ten largest hold around 0.22%. The sequenced material came from PBMCs. All receptors derive from a girl aged 2 to 10 in good health and CMV-seronegative.

The chain carries TRBV5-1 and TRBJ2-7; tentative D call: TRBD2 (5 bases). Trimming cost V 0 bases and J 2 bases, with 12 bases left between them. Looked up from germline, CDR1 is SGHRS and CDR2 is YFSETQ. The CDR3 runs 15 residues. The CDR3 reads CASSLAGGRAYEQYF. The CDR3 nucleotides read TGCGCCAGCAGCTTGGCCGGAGGCCGAGCCTACGAGCAGTACTTC.

This chain connects TRBV19 to TRBJ1-5; possibly TRBD1 for D (5 bases). The germline V and J ends were trimmed by 0 bases and 13 bases, with 13 bases remaining between them. This CDR3 has 13 amino acids. CDR1 is LNHDA and CDR2 is SQIVND in the germline V gene (reference sequence). The CDR3 DNA is TGTGCCAGTAGTATAGATATGAGGACATCACAGCATTTT. Amino acids: CASSIDMRTSQHF.

The chain's CDR3 is CASSPTGNTDTQYF. The CDR3 DNA reads as TGTGCCAGCTCACCGACAGGGAACACAGATACGCAGTATTTT. This chain joins TRBV18 and TRBJ2-3; 7 bases line up with TRBD1. The CDR3 consists of 14 residues. Germline V gene data show CDR1 as KGHSH and CDR2 as LQKENI. J gave up 2 bases and V 3 bases, and 2 bases lay outside the gene matches. Full variable domain (outside the CDR3, taken from reference TRBV18 and TRBJ2-3): NAGVMQNPRHLVRRRGQEARLRCSPMKGHSHVYWYRQLPEEGLKFMVYLQKENIIDESGMPKERFSAEFPKEGPSILRIQQVVRGDSAAYFCASSPTGNTDTQYFGPGTRLTVL.

This sequence joins TRBV27 and TRBJ1-5; 7 bases align to TRBD1. The CDR3 sequence is 15 residues long. The germline V gene encodes CDR1 MNHEY and CDR2 SMNVEV (reference sequence). V shed 4 bases and J 9 bases; nucleotides not matched to a gene: 12. CDR3 amino acids: CASSSLQGQWRPQHF. CDR3 nucleotide sequence: TGTGCCAGCAGTTCCCTACAGGGGCAGTGGCGGCCCCAGCATTTT.

This CDR3 is CASSYLKQRTDTQYF. CDR3 nucleotide sequence: TGTGCCAGCAGCTACTTGAAACAGCGCACAGATACGCAGTATTTT. J is TRBJ2-3 and V is TRBV27; D is unresolved. CDR3 size: 15 residues. CDR1 and CDR2 from the germline V gene are MNHEY and SMNVEV (reference sequence). Trimming took off 6 bases at V and 1 base at J, with 14 bases between the two ends.

This chain links TRBV15 with TRBJ1-1, with D possibly matching TRBD1 (5 bases). Trimming left V 1 base short and J 4 bases short, with 10 bases between. The V gene's germline CDR1 is LNHNV and CDR2 YYDKDF (reference sequence). CDR3 size: 14 residues. DNA for the CDR3: TGTGCCACCAGCAGAGCGCGGGGGGGCACTGAAGCTTTCTTT. Translated: CATSRARGGTEAFF.

This sequence joins TRBV2 and TRBJ2-2; no definite D call. The CDR3 consists of 14 residues. Trimming removed 7 bases at V and 1 base at J, with 10 bases between. Germline CDR1 reads SNHLY; CDR2 reads FYNNEI. CDR3 DNA: TGTGCCAGCATCGAACGGAGGAACACCGGGGAGCTGTTTTTT. It is translated as CASIERRNTGELFF.

With regard to this clone: Sequence at one end of the junction differs from germline and may be a read error. The V call is TRBV7-9, the J call TRBJ2-5, with a tentative D call TRBD2 (5 bases). The CDR3 extends over 16 amino acids. CDR1 and CDR2 (germline): SEHNR, FQNEAQ (reference sequence). The CDR3 is CSSSLPERRYQETQYF. The CDR3, as DNA: TGTTCCAGCAGCTTACCGGAGAGGAGGTACCAAGAGACCCAGTACTTC.

V is TRBV30 and J is TRBJ2-6; D gene unclear. Looked up from germline, CDR1 is GTSNPN and CDR2 is SVGIG (reference sequence). The CDR3 spans 14 residues. Trimming took off 5 bases at V and 0 bases at J, with 8 bases between the two ends. The chain's CDR3 is CAWAHSSGANVLTF. The CDR3 nucleotides are TGTGCCTGGGCCCACAGCTCTGGGGCCAACGTCCTGACTTTC.

This clone was seen a few times. The rearrangement joins TRBV14 to TRBJ2-7, with D possibly being TRBD2 (6 bases). Germline V gene sequence: CDR1 SGHDN, CDR2 FVKESK. V lost 3 bases to trimming and J lost 3 bases, with 6 bases between them. The CDR3 has 12 amino acids. The DNA of the CDR3 is TGTGCCAGCAGCCAGACTAGCTACGAGCAGTACTTC. Translation: CASSQTSYEQYF. Drawing the rest from reference TRBV14 and TRBJ2-7, the complete variable domain is EAGVTQFPSHSVIEKGQTVTLRCDPISGHDNLYWYRRVMGKEIKFLLHFVKESKQDESGMPNNRFLAERTGGTYSTLKVQPAELEDSGVYFCASSQTSYEQYFGPGTRLTVT.

The V call is TRBV5-1, the J call TRBJ2-1; weak D call: TRBD2 (7 bases). Per germline, CDR1 SGHRS and CDR2 YFSETQ. The CDR3 is made up of 15 amino acids. V lost 5 bases and J lost 3, with 15 bases in between. The CDR3 is CASRMGGGVYNEQFF. The CDR3 region has the DNA TGCGCCAGCAGGATGGGGGGGGGCGTCTACAATGAGCAGTTCTTC.

This sequence joins TRBV9 and TRBJ2-7, with 7 bases fitting TRBD1. Germline lookup yields CDR1 SGDLS and CDR2 YYNGEE. V lost 4 bases, J lost 6 bases, and 13 bases stayed unmatched. There are 15 residues in the CDR3. The CDR3 coding sequence is TGTGCCAGCAGCCACGGGACAGCGATTGCGACCGAGCAGTACTTC. Encoded protein: CASSHGTAIATEQYF.

The chain couples TRBV7-9 to TRBJ1-1; 10 nucleotides line up with TRBD1. The CDR3 has 13 residues. Germline V gene data show CDR1 as SEHNR and CDR2 as FQNEAQ (reference sequence). Losses at the gene ends were 6 bases for V and 4 bases for J; bases not matched to a gene: 2. CDR3 sequence: CASRGQGITEAFF. The CDR3 coding sequence is TGTGCCAGCAGGGGACAGGGGATCACTGAAGCTTTCTTT.

This chain uses TRBV5-6 with TRBJ2-7; D unclear. The CDR3 sequence is 16 residues long. From germline, CDR1 is SGHDT and CDR2 YYEEEE. V shed 1 base and J shed 3 bases, with 17 bases lying between them. The CDR3 protein is CASSLILGPARYEQYF. The CDR3 coding sequence is TGTGCCAGCAGCTTGATCCTTGGGCCGGCACGCTACGAGCAGTACTTC. Variable domain in full (rest from reference TRBV5-6 and TRBJ2-7): DAGVTQSPTHLIKTRGQQVTLRCSPKSGHDTVSWYQQALGQGPQFIFQYYEEEERQRGNFPDRFSGHQFPNYSSELNVNALLLGDSALYLCASSLILGPARYEQYFGPGTRLTVT.

The chain uses TRBV6-5 and TRBJ1-2, with D perhaps TRBD1 (6 bases). V lost 5 bases, J lost 4 bases, and 14 bases lay in between. Germline V gene lookup returns CDR1 MNHEY and CDR2 SVGAGI. This CDR3 is 14 amino acids long. The CDR3 nucleotides read TGTGCCAGCAGTCTCGGGACACCGATCTATGGCTACACCTTC. It translates to CASSLGTPIYGYTF.

V gene TRBV18 combines with J gene TRBJ2-7; 8 bases fit TRBD1. The V and J ends lost 4 bases and 3 bases, in that order; junction bases with no gene match: 8. Germline V gene sequence: CDR1 KGHSH, CDR2 LQKENI. The CDR3 extends over 15 amino acids. The CDR3 protein is CASSLEGTGGYEQYF. CDR3 in DNA: TGTGCCAGCTCACTGGAAGGGACAGGAGGCTACGAGCAGTACTTC.

J is TRBJ2-5 and V is TRBV29-1, with TRBD2 matching over 9 bases. The CDR3 runs to 18 residues. Germline V gene lookup returns CDR1 SQVTM and CDR2 ANQGSEA. After removal of 0 bases from V and 5 bases from J, the junction contained 16 bases not matched to a gene. For the CDR3, the DNA is TGCAGCGTTGAAGATCAGGCACAGGGACTAGCCATCGGGGAGACCCAGTACTTC. Protein: CSVEDQAQGLAIGETQYF.

The V and J genes are TRBV10-2 and TRBJ1-2; 7 nucleotides match TRBD1. Germline V gene data show CDR1 as WSHSY and CDR2 as SAAADI. The CDR3 sequence is 12 residues long. The junction had 6 bases not matched to a gene; V was cut back by 6 bases and J by 8 bases. The CDR3 here is CASSQTGSGYTF. The CDR3 nucleotides read TGCGCCAGCAGCCAGACAGGGAGCGGCTACACCTTC.

The rearrangement links TRBV19 to TRBJ1-1; no clear D gene. Germline V CDR1 and CDR2: LNHDA, SQIVND (reference sequence). V was pared by 3 bases and J by 6 bases, with 5 bases between. The CDR3 runs 11 residues. The CDR3 nucleotides read TGTGCCAGTAGTATTGGCTCTGAAGCTTTCTTT. Encoded protein: CASSIGSEAFF.

The V and J genes are TRBV5-1 and TRBJ1-2; 10 bases agree with TRBD1. Looked up from germline, CDR1 is SGHRS and CDR2 is YFSETQ. The CDR3 is made up of 16 amino acids. V lost 4 bases, J lost 4 bases, and 10 bases stayed unmatched. The CDR3 is CASSLTAGTGVYGYTF. The CDR3 DNA is TGCGCCAGCAGCCTCACCGCCGGGACAGGGGTCTATGGCTACACCTTC.

The chain uses TRBV29-1 and TRBJ1-5; 9 bases are a match to TRBD1. The CDR3 is 14 amino acids. Germline CDR1 is SQVTM and CDR2 is ANQGSEA. With 5 bases clipped from V and 1 base from J, the junction kept 3 bases outside the gene matches. Here the CDR3 reads CSVSQGASNQPQHF. CDR3 DNA: TGCAGCGTTTCACAGGGGGCGAGCAATCAGCCCCAGCATTTT.

This clone has more than one count but fewer than ten. The chain joins TRBV2 to TRBJ1-4, with D maybe TRBD1 (6 bases). Germline assignment: CDR1 SNHLY and CDR2 FYNNEI. Trimming shortened V by 6 bases and J by 4 bases, and 21 bases separated the two germline ends. The CDR3 is 17 amino acids. CDR3 nucleotides: TGTGCCAGCAGCCAAAAGGGACACTTGTCGGTTAATGAAAAACTGTTTTTT. It is translated as CASSQKGHLSVNEKLFF.

CDR3 DNA sequence: TGTGCCAGCAGTTCGAGGGGGCCCTATGGCTACACCTTC. This translates into CASSSRGPYGYTF. The chain is built from TRBV6-6 and TRBJ1-2, with 7 positions matching TRBD1. Unmatched junction bases numbered 3, after V lost 4 bases and J lost 4 bases. This CDR3 spans 13 amino acids. Germline values: CDR1 MNHNY, CDR2 SVGAGI (reference sequence).

This sequence joins TRBV10-3 and TRBJ1-4; perhaps TRBD1 as D (6 bases). The germline V and J ends were trimmed by 0 bases and 7 bases, with 18 bases remaining between them. The germline CDR1 and CDR2 sequences are ENHRY and SYGVKD. This CDR3 comprises 17 residues. This CDR3 is CAISESSYWGRGEKLFF. The CDR3, as DNA: TGTGCCATCAGTGAGTCTTCTTATTGGGGGCGTGGTGAAAAACTGTTTTTT.

The chain uses TRBV14 and TRBJ2-7; TRBD1 matches 9 bases. The CDR3 is 16 amino acids. Germline V gene lookup returns CDR1 SGHDN and CDR2 FVKESK. The ends lost 4 bases at V and 3 bases at J; junction bases unmatched: 10. The CDR3 nucleotides are TGTGCCAGCAGCCTCCTCAAGGGACAGGGAGACTACGAGCAGTACTTC. Encoded protein: CASSLLKGQGDYEQYF.

The J gene is TRBJ1-1, the V gene TRBV6-1, with D perhaps matching TRBD1 (6 bases). CDR3 size: 15 residues. With 6 bases removed from V and 3 bases from J, the gap between germline ends came to 17 bases. Germline lookup yields CDR1 MNHNS and CDR2 SASEGT. Written as DNA, the CDR3 is TGTGCCAGCAGCCCCTTCAGGGGCGGTGACACTGAAGCTTTCTTT. Protein product: CASSPFRGGDTEAFF.

This chain joins TRBV4-2 and TRBJ1-1, with 7 bases lining up with TRBD1. Unmatched junction bases numbered 3, after V lost 4 bases and J lost 1 base. The CDR3 has 14 residues. Germline values: CDR1 LGHNA, CDR2 YNFKEQ. The CDR3 nucleotides read TGTGCCAGCAGCCCCCAGGGGGAGAACACTGAAGCTTTCTTT. It codes for CASSPQGENTEAFF.

The chain combines TRBV10-3 with TRBJ2-7, with 9 bases fitting TRBD1. The CDR3 has 14 residues. The V segment lost 6 bases and the J segment 3 bases; nucleotides outside the gene matches: 6. Germline CDR1 and CDR2: ENHRY and SYGVKD. The CDR3 coding sequence is TGTGCCATCAGCCCGGGACAGGGAGTCTACGAGCAGTACTTC. This sequence encodes CAISPGQGVYEQYF.

The rearrangement joins TRBV6-6 to TRBJ2-7; TRBD1 agrees at 8 bases. The CDR3 contains 14 residues. After removal of 5 bases from V and 12 bases from J, the junction contained 15 bases not matched to a gene. Germline CDR1 is MNHNY and CDR2 is SVGAGI (reference sequence). CDR3 protein: CASSPRDRTPSGYF. The CDR3 DNA sequence: TGTGCCAGCAGTCCCCGGGACAGGACCCCCTCGGGGTACTTC.

The V call is TRBV6-1, the J call TRBJ2-3, with TRBD2 identical over 9 bases. Germline CDR1 is MNHNS and CDR2 is SASEGT. This CDR3 is 15 amino acids long. Trimming removed 3 bases from V and 2 bases from J; junction bases left unmatched: 3. The DNA for the CDR3 is TGTGCCAGCAGTGACGGGACTAGCCCCACAGATACGCAGTATTTT. Amino acids: CASSDGTSPTDTQYF.

The chain uses TRBV27 and TRBJ2-3; TRBD1 might be the D (6 bases). Germline loops: CDR1 MNHEY, CDR2 SMNVEV (reference sequence). V was pared by 2 bases and J by 2 bases, with 11 bases between. The length of the CDR3 is 15 residues. The CDR3 sequence is CASSLEGQTTDTQYF. The DNA for the CDR3 is TGTGCCAGCAGTTTAGAAGGACAGACCACAGATACGCAGTATTTT.

The chain employs TRBV10-3 and TRBJ2-5; D possibly corresponds to TRBD1 (6 bases). The CDR3 contains 15 residues. Germline values: CDR1 ENHRY, CDR2 SYGVKD. V gave up 5 bases and J gave up 1 base, with 14 bases separating them. CDR3 sequence reads: CAISQGPKGQETQYF. DNA for the CDR3: TGTGCCATCAGTCAGGGGCCAAAAGGCCAAGAGACCCAGTACTTC.